Given below is one T cell receptor (beta chain) in context. The antigen is unknown. CDR1 LNHDA and CDR2 SQIVND come from the germline V gene (reference sequence). V lost 5 bases to trimming and J lost 0 bases, with 11 bases between them. This CDR3 comprises 15 residues. The record originates from a study of T cell clones after liver transplantation. Thawed unstimulated PBMCs were FACS-sorted by CD3, CD4 and CD8 into two populations. TCRdb's copy holds only in-frame clones and misses some; the assay was immunoSEQ multiplex PCR. The table records some 15,000 clones, approximately 82% of them present only once. Findings and caveats of the study: Small, mixed patient groups and varying post-transplant times limit these conclusions. Migration into the graft, not deletion, may explain lost graft donor-reactive T cells.

The material was CD8+ T cells from blood, obtained 45 to 50 months after liver transplant. The chain couples TRBV19 to TRBJ1-5; no reliable D call. This TCR was recovered from a human patient who received a liver transplant. Some T cells may possibly be graft donor cells. The CDR3 is CASSFAVYSNQPQHF. The CDR3 DNA is TGTGCCAGTAGTTTTGCAGTGTATAGCAATCAGCCCCAGCATTTT.